The subject of this entry is one TCR beta chain. Its antigen is unknown. The data were obtained in a study of OX40 agonist ivuxolimab in advanced cancers. Points from the study as a whole: In CD8+ T cells, expanded clones were on average more numerous than in CD4+.

TCRdb keeps only in-frame clones here, not all; method: immunoSEQ multiplex PCR. Found here are tens of thousands of clones, around 87% of them singletons; the top ten hold 1.1%. This CDR3 comprises 16 residues. The germline V gene encodes CDR1 KGHSH and CDR2 LQKENI. The V and J ends lost 4 bases and 2 bases, in that order; junction bases with no gene match: 6. The sequencing used CD4+ or CD8+ T cells sorted from blood, collected in a trial of the OX40 agonist ivuxolimab. This chain joins TRBV18 and TRBJ2-3; 10 bases are shared with TRBD2. The receptor was isolated from an adult with an advanced solid tumor such as melanoma, head and neck, liver or kidney cancer. The CDR3 DNA reads TGTGCCAGCTCACGCGGGACTAGCGTCAACACAGATACGCAGTATTTT. This codes for CASSRGTSVNTDTQYF.